Presented here are 23 T cell receptor beta chains from one specimen sequenced in a study of blood T cell repertoires in COVID-19 (TCRdb year 2020). The library was built by means of the immunoSEQ multiplex PCR assay. Imported from immuneACCESS, the table was reduced by TCRdb to in-frame sequences with V and J called. These copies leave out some clones; in studies compared against another copy, an unresolved V gene accounts for under half, and the cause of the remainder is not known. The sample table contains hundreds of thousands of clones; only one count was recorded for 65% to 90% of them. The ten largest clones take up around 13% of the sample. Sequenced sample: peripheral blood. Receptors were obtained from a woman in her 70s with COVID-19, enrolled during active disease.

J is TRBJ2-3 and V is TRBV7-2, with D perhaps matching TRBD2 (5 bases). CDR1 is SGHTA, CDR2 FQGNSA, per germline. CDR3 size: 14 residues. Trimming took off 4 bases at V and 8 bases at J, with 16 bases between the two ends. The CDR3 nucleotides are TGTGCCAGCAGCTCGATTGAGGGTTTTACTACGCAGTATTTT. Translation: CASSSIEGFTTQYF.

The chain recombines TRBV4-1 with TRBJ1-1; D is undetermined. The CDR3 covers 13 residues. Trimming left V 1 base short and J 4 bases short, with 7 bases between. Germline CDR1 is MGHRA and CDR2 is YSYEKL. The CDR3 here is CASSQAAGTEAFF. The CDR3 DNA is TGCGCCAGCAGCCAAGCGGCGGGCACTGAAGCTTTCTTT.

The chain has TRBV5-1 and TRBJ2-7; TRBD2 agrees at 11 bases. V was pared by 6 bases and J by 4 bases, with 9 bases of the junction left unmatched. The CDR3 totals 15 residues. In germline, CDR1 is SGHRS, CDR2 YFSETQ. The CDR3 coding sequence is TGCGCCAGCAACCAGGTAGCGGGGGGGCCTTACGAGCAGTACTTC. Translated: CASNQVAGGPYEQYF.

The chain carries TRBV27 and TRBJ1-2; 7 bases line up with TRBD1. With V trimmed by 5 bases and J by 4 bases, 4 bases remained unmatched. CDR1 and CDR2 (germline): MNHEY, SMNVEV (reference sequence). This CDR3 has 13 amino acids. The CDR3 bases are TGTGCCAGCAGTAAGACAGGGCCCTATGGCTACACCTTC. Protein sequence: CASSKTGPYGYTF.

The rearrangement uses TRBV19 and TRBJ1-5, with 8 bases aligning to TRBD1. The CDR3 extends over 14 amino acids. J gave up 4 bases and V 6 bases, and 5 bases lay outside the gene matches. CDR1 LNHDA and CDR2 SQIVND come from the germline V gene (reference sequence). The CDR3 sequence: CASRGDRRNQPQHF. The DNA of the CDR3 is TGTGCCAGTAGAGGGGACAGGCGGAATCAGCCCCAGCATTTT.

The chain is built from TRBV6-5 and TRBJ2-7; 7 bases align to TRBD1. Germline loops: CDR1 MNHEY, CDR2 SVGAGI. The CDR3 runs 14 residues. With V trimmed by 2 bases and J by 5 bases, 6 bases remained unmatched. The CDR3 loop is CASSYEGAGDEQYF. As DNA, the CDR3 is TGTGCCAGCAGTTACGAGGGGGCAGGGGACGAGCAGTACTTC.

The chain combines TRBV4-2 with TRBJ2-1, with a possible D match to TRBD2 (7 bases). Looked up from germline, CDR1 is LGHNA and CDR2 is YNFKEQ. This CDR3 comprises 15 residues. With 0 bases removed from V and 8 bases from J, the gap between germline ends came to 14 bases. The chain's CDR3 is CASSQESGGGDEQFF. In nucleotides, the CDR3 is TGTGCCAGCAGCCAAGAATCGGGGGGCGGGGATGAGCAGTTCTTC.

The J gene is TRBJ2-7, the V gene TRBV18; D possibly corresponds to TRBD1 (5 bases). The V gene lost 6 bases and the J gene lost 6 bases, with 15 bases spanning the gap. Germline V gene data show CDR1 as KGHSH and CDR2 as LQKENI. This CDR3 contains 13 residues. As DNA, the CDR3 is TGTGCCAGCTCCCCTGGGTATAGGGGCGAGCAGTACTTC. Translating gives CASSPGYRGEQYF.

The genes are TRBV5-6 and TRBJ1-1; 9 positions agree with TRBD1. V lost 4 bases and J lost 5; bases outside the gene matches: 9. This CDR3 is built from 15 residues. Germline V gene sequence: CDR1 SGHDT, CDR2 YYEEEE. The CDR3 loop reads CASSPLGTGRTEAFF. In nucleotides, the CDR3 is TGTGCCAGCAGCCCCTTGGGGACAGGGAGGACTGAAGCTTTCTTT.

On this clone: Within the sample, other DNA sequences also encode this same CDR3. The V gene is TRBV7-2, the J gene TRBJ2-5, with D unclear. CDR1 and CDR2 from the germline V gene are SGHTA and FQGNSA. Deletions cut 4 bases from V and 3 bases from J, with 3 bases between. The CDR3 length is 11 residues. CDR3 region: CASSSKETQYF. The DNA for the CDR3 is TGTGCCAGCAGCTCAAAAGAGACCCAGTACTTC.

The CDR3 loop reads CASSQAPARGTEAFF. The CDR3 region has the DNA TGTGCCAGCAGCCAAGCTCCGGCGAGGGGGACTGAAGCTTTCTTT. This sequence joins TRBV14 and TRBJ1-1, with a weak D call TRBD1 (6 bases). The CDR3 consists of 15 residues. The germline V and J ends were trimmed by 1 base and 5 bases, with 14 bases remaining between them. Germline CDR1 reads SGHDN; CDR2 reads FVKESK.

As to this clone: The junction does not match germline at one end; this may be a read error. The CDR3 protein is CASSQGAGPFNF. CDR3 nucleotides: TGTGCCAGCAGCCAAGGGGCCGGGCCCTTTAACTTC. This chain uses TRBV12-3 or TRBV12-4 with TRBJ2-7; possible D gene TRBD1, 5 bases. CDR3 size: 12 residues.

The CDR3 loop is CASSRPGGNQPQHF. In nucleotides, the CDR3 is TGTGCCAGCAGCCGCCCGGGAGGGAATCAGCCCCAGCATTTT. The J gene is TRBJ1-5, the V gene TRBV5-6, with D unresolved. Germline V lookup: CDR1 SGHDT, CDR2 YYEEEE. The CDR3 totals 14 residues. Trimming shortened V by 4 bases and J by 4 bases, and 12 bases separated the two germline ends.

The sample holds one count of this clone. The chain joins TRBV18 to TRBJ1-1; the D is unclear. The V gene's germline CDR1 is KGHSH and CDR2 LQKENI. Trimming left V 2 bases short and J 6 bases short, with 10 bases between. The CDR3 is made up of 13 amino acids. As DNA, the CDR3 is TGTGCCAGCTCACCAATGGGCGGGGCTGAAGCTTTCTTT. Its protein is CASSPMGGAEAFF.

The chain has TRBV7-9 and TRBJ1-2; 12 bases map to TRBD1. The CDR3 is 18 amino acids. With 4 bases clipped from V and 4 bases from J, the junction kept 13 bases outside the gene matches. The germline gives CDR1 SEHNR, CDR2 FQNEAQ (reference sequence). CDR3 DNA: TGTGCCAGCAGCTCGCAACCCGGGACAGGGGGCAGTGGCTATGGCTACACCTTC. Translated, it gives CASSSQPGTGGSGYGYTF.

This clone was seen just once. The V and J genes are TRBV6-5 and TRBJ2-3; 10 bases match TRBD2. V was pared by 9 bases and J by 4 bases, with 4 bases of the junction left unmatched. This CDR3 has 13 residues. Per germline, CDR1 MNHEY and CDR2 SVGAGI. The CDR3 loop reads CASKRGGPDTQYF. CDR3 nucleotides: TGTGCCAGTAAGCGGGGGGGCCCAGATACGCAGTATTTT.

This clone was seen once. This sequence joins TRBV27 and TRBJ1-2, with a weak D call TRBD1 (6 bases). V gave up 0 bases and J gave up 5 bases, with 13 bases separating them. The germline V gene encodes CDR1 MNHEY and CDR2 SMNVEV (reference sequence). The CDR3 consists of 15 residues. This chain's CDR3 is CASSLSGTTTYGYTF. The CDR3 nucleotides are TGTGCCAGCAGTTTATCTGGGACAACAACTTATGGCTACACCTTC.

The chain is built from TRBV30 and TRBJ1-6; a weak D match, TRBD1 (6 bases). V gave up 2 bases and J gave up 1 base, with 9 bases separating them. The CDR3 has 15 residues. Germline-derived CDR1 and CDR2 are GTSNPN and SVGIG (reference sequence). The CDR3 loop is CAWSTGNSYNSPLHF. The CDR3 coding sequence is TGTGCCTGGAGTACAGGGAATTCCTATAATTCACCCCTCCACTTT.

The CDR3 sequence is CASSQGQAEEKLFF. In DNA form, the CDR3 reads TGCGCCAGCTCTCAAGGACAGGCTGAGGAAAAACTGTTTTTT. The rearrangement joins TRBV5-1 to TRBJ1-4, with 7 bases fitting TRBD1. From germline, CDR1 is SGHRS and CDR2 YFSETQ. The V segment lost 7 bases and the J segment 8 bases; nucleotides outside the gene matches: 11. The CDR3 loop spans 14 amino acids. Drawing the rest from reference TRBV5-1 and TRBJ1-4, the complete variable domain is KAGVTQTPRYLIKTRGQQVTLSCSPISGHRSVSWYQQTPGQGLQFLFEYFSETQRNKGNFPGRFSGRQFSNSRSEMNVSTLELGDSALYLCASSQGQAEEKLFFGSGTQLSVL.

The rearrangement joins TRBV10-2 to TRBJ2-7; TRBD2 matches at 12 bases. This CDR3 is 15 amino acids long. V dropped 3 bases and J dropped 5; count of bases not matched to a gene: 5. Germline V gene lookup returns CDR1 WSHSY and CDR2 SAAADI. CDR3 sequence reads: CASSDLAGGPHEQYF. For the CDR3, the DNA is TGCGCCAGCAGTGATCTAGCGGGGGGGCCCCACGAGCAGTACTTC.

V gene TRBV5-8 combines with J gene TRBJ2-5; TRBD1 aligns across 7 bases. The CDR3 contains 14 residues. Germline CDR1 is SGHTS and CDR2 is YDEGEE. The J segment lost 5 bases and the V segment lost 3 bases, leaving 7 bases of the junction unmatched. This chain's CDR3 is CASSSTGPRETQYF. The CDR3 nucleotides are TGTGCCAGCAGCTCGACAGGGCCCCGGGAGACCCAGTACTTC. Together with reference TRBV5-8 and TRBJ2-5, the CDR3 gives the full variable domain: EAGVTQSPTHLIKTRGQQATLRCSPISGHTSVYWYQQALGLGLQFLLWYDEGEERNRGNFPPRFSGRQFPNYSSELNVNALELEDSALYLCASSSTGPRETQYFGPGTRLLVL.

This chain links TRBV28 with TRBJ1-5; D not resolved. The ends were cut back, 3 bases at V and 0 bases at J, with 3 bases in the middle. The CDR3 is made up of 13 amino acids. CDR1 and CDR2 (germline): MDHEN, SYDVKM. Here the CDR3 DNA reads TGTGCCAGCAGTTTCATTAGCAATCAGCCCCAGCATTTT. As protein: CASSFISNQPQHF.

This clone was found many times. This chain uses TRBV2 with TRBJ1-2, with TRBD1 identical over 11 bases. The CDR3 length is 14 residues. CDR1 SNHLY and CDR2 FYNNEI come from the germline V gene. The J segment lost 8 bases and the V segment lost 6 bases, leaving 8 bases of the junction unmatched. CDR3 residues: CASRRDRGSEGYTF. In DNA form, the CDR3 reads TGTGCCAGCAGACGGGACAGGGGGTCTGAAGGCTACACCTTC.